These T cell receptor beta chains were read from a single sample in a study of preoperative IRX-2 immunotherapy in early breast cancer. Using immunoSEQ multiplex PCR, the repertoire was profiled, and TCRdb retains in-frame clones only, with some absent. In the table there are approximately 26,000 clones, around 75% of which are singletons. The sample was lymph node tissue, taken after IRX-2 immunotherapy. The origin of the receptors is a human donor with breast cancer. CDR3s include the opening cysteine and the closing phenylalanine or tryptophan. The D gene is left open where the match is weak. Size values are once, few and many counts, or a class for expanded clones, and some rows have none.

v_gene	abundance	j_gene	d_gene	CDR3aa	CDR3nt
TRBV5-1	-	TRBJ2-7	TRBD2	CASSPPTSGSHEQYF	TGCGCCAGCAGCCCCCCGACTAGCGGGAGTCACGAGCAGTACTTC
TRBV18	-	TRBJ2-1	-	CASSPAGLIYNEQFF	TGTGCCAGCTCACCCGCGGGACTCATATACAATGAGCAGTTCTTC
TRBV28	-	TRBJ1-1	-	CASPPSREGTEAFF	TGTGCCAGCCCCCCCTCCAGGGAGGGCACTGAAGCTTTCTTT
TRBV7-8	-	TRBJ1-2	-	CASSSGDPYGYTF	TGTGCCAGCAGCTCGGGAGATCCCTATGGCTACACCTTC
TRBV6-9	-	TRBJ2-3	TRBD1	CASRPTGSTDTQYF	TGTGCCAGCAGACCGACAGGGAGCACAGATACGCAGTATTTT
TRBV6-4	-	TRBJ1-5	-	CASSYGVSNQPQHF	TGTGCCAGCAGTTACGGGGTTAGCAATCAGCCCCAGCATTTT
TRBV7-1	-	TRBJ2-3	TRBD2	CASSLGAAAGGRVDTQYF	TGTGCCAGCAGCTTAGGCGCTGCGGCCGGCGGGAGGGTGGATACGCAGTATTTT
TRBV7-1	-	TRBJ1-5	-	CASSSVENQPQHF	TGTGCCAGCAGCAGTGTGGAGAATCAGCCCCAGCATTTT
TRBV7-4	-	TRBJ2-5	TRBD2	CASSLEREGGETQYF	TGTGCCAGCAGCTTGGAGCGGGAGGGAGGAGAGACCCAGTACTTC
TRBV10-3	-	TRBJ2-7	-	CAISEPPGEQYF	TGTGCCATCAGTGAGCCCCCCGGCGAGCAGTACTTC
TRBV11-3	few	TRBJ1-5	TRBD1	CASSLGRGPNQPQHF	TGTGCCAGCAGCTTGGGCAGGGGGCCCAATCAGCCCCAGCATTTT
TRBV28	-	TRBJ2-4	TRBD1	CASSLQGTGVAKNIQYF	TGTGCCAGCAGTTTACAAGGGACAGGGGTAGCCAAAAACATTCAGTACTTC
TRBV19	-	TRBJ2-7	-	CASSGLAPSYEQYF	TGTGCCAGTAGTGGGCTAGCGCCTTCCTACGAGCAGTACTTC
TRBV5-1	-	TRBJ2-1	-	CASSLVQGEGNEQFF	TGCGCCAGCAGCTTGGTTCAGGGCGAGGGCAATGAGCAGTTCTTC
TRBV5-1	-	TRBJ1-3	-	CASSLERSSGNTIYF	TGCGCCAGCAGCTTGGAAAGGAGCTCTGGAAACACCATATATTTT
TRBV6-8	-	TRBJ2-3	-	CASSYSGPPYTDTQYF	TGTGCCAGCAGTTACTCCGGACCACCCTACACAGATACGCAGTATTTT
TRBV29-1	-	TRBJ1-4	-	CSVVVRGKAEKLFF	TGCAGCGTTGTTGTTAGGGGGAAGGCTGAAAAACTGTTTTTT
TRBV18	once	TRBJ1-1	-	CASSLETGNTEAFF	TGTGCCAGCTCACTCGAGACCGGGAACACTGAAGCTTTCTTT
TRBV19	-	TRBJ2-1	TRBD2	CASRRTSGPYNEQFF	TGTGCCAGTAGGAGGACTAGCGGGCCATACAATGAGCAGTTCTTC
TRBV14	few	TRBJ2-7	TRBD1	CASSHRQGEGYEQYF	TGTGCCAGCAGCCACAGACAGGGAGAAGGCTACGAGCAGTACTTC
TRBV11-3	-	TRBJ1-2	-	CASSIGSIGTGYTF	TGTGCCAGCAGCATTGGGTCCATCGGGACGGGCTACACCTTC
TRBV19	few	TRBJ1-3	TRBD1	CASSASGQINGNTIYF	TGTGCCAGTAGTGCGTCGGGACAGATTAATGGAAACACCATATATTTT
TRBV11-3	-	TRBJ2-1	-	CASSLVWSANEQFF	TGTGCCAGCAGCTTAGTGTGGTCAGCGAATGAGCAGTTCTTC
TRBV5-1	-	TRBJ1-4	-	CASSLAGTRTNEKLFF	TGCGCCAGCAGCTTAGCGGGCACAAGGACTAATGAAAAACTGTTTTTT
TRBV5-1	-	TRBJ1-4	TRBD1	CASSLGSGGEKLFF	TGCGCCAGCAGCTTGGGGTCAGGGGGCGAAAAACTGTTTTTT
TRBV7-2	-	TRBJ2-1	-	CASSLVLGGGPQFF	TGTGCCAGCAGCTTAGTTTTAGGTGGAGGTCCCCAGTTCTTC
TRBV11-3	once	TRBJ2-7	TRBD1	CASSPRGQGIDEQYF	TGTGCCAGCAGCCCCAGGGGACAGGGCATCGACGAGCAGTACTTC
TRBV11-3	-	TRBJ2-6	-	CASTWGGAGANVLTF	TGTGCCAGCACCTGGGGGGGCGCTGGGGCCAACGTCCTGACTTTC
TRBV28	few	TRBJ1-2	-	CASSWGPPNYGYTF	TGTGCCAGCAGTTGGGGACCTCCTAACTATGGCTACACCTTC
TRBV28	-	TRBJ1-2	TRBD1	CASSSSGQISYGYTF	TGTGCCAGCAGTTCCTCGGGACAGATATCCTATGGCTACACCTTC
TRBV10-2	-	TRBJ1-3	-	CASSERASGNTIYF	TGCGCCAGCAGTGAGCGGGCCTCTGGAAACACCATATATTTT
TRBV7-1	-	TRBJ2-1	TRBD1	CASSFRGQGSYNEQFF	TGTGCCAGCAGCTTTAGGGGACAGGGCTCCTACAATGAGCAGTTCTTC
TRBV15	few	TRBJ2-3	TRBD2	CATSRDVMASGSTDTQYF	TGTGCCACCAGCAGAGATGTGATGGCTAGCGGGAGTACAGATACGCAGTATTTT
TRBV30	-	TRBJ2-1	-	CAWSVRGRSYNEQFF	TGTGCCTGGAGTGTACGAGGGAGGTCCTACAATGAGCAGTTCTTC
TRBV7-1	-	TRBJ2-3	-	CASSPGTGGDTQYF	TGTGCCAGCAGCCCCGGGACTGGCGGGGATACGCAGTATTTT
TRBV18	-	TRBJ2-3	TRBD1	CASSPGTRGGMTDTQYF	TGTGCCAGCTCACCCGGCACTCGAGGGGGCATGACAGATACGCAGTATTTT
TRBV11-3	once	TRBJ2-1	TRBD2	CASSYSGTSALQFEQFF	TGTGCCAGCAGCTACTCCGGGACTAGTGCCCTTCAATTCGAGCAGTTCTTC
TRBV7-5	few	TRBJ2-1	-	CASSLDSGYNEQFF	TGTGCCAGCAGCTTAGACAGCGGGTACAATGAGCAGTTCTTC
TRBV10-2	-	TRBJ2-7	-	CASSDAQAEQYF	TGCGCCAGCAGTGACGCCCAAGCCGAGCAGTACTTC
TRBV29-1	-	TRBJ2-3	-	CSVDEGGTDTQYF	TGCAGCGTTGACGAGGGGGGCACAGATACGCAGTATTTT
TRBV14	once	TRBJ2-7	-	CASSLMTGAYEQYF	TGTGCCAGCAGCCTTATGACGGGAGCCTACGAGCAGTACTTC
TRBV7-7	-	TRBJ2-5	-	CASSRIVGTQETQYF	TGTGCCAGCAGCCGTATAGTGGGTACCCAAGAGACCCAGTACTTC
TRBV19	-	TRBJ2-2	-	CASSIVYSGELFF	TGTGCCAGTAGTATAGTCTATTCCGGGGAGCTGTTTTTT
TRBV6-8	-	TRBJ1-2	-	CASRGRGTRGIYTF	TGTGCCAGCAGGGGGAGGGGGACCCGGGGGATCTACACCTTC
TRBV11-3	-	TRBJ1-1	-	CASSLGRGGNTEAFF	TGTGCCAGCAGCCTGGGTAGGGGTGGGAACACTGAAGCTTTCTTT
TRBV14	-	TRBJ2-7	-	CASSPPQGAGLSSYEQYF	TGTGCCAGCAGCCCCCCCCAGGGCGCAGGGCTAAGCTCCTACGAGCAGTACTTC
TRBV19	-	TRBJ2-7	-	CASSLIHGRYEQYF	TGTGCCAGTAGCTTGATACATGGTCGCTACGAGCAGTACTTC
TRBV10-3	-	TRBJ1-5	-	CAISESAGGGSQPQHF	TGTGCCATCAGTGAGTCGGCAGGAGGGGGGAGCCAGCCCCAGCATTTT
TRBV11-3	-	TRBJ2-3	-	CASSTGSWTDTQYF	TGTGCCAGCAGCACCGGGTCCTGGACAGATACGCAGTATTTT
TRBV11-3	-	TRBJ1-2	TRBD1	CASSLGGTGGFGYTF	TGTGCCAGCAGCTTAGGTGGGACAGGGGGCTTCGGCTACACCTTC
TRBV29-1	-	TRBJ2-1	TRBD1	CSAEPPGTVSYNEQFF	TGCAGCGCCGAACCTCCCGGGACAGTCTCCTACAATGAGCAGTTCTTC
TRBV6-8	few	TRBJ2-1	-	CASSEADRTYNEQFF	TGTGCCAGCAGTGAGGCAGACAGAACCTACAATGAGCAGTTCTTC
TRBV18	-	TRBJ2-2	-	CASSLITGELFF	TGTGCCAGCTCACTCATTACCGGGGAGCTGTTTTTT
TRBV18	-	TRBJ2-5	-	CASSPGGETQYF	TGTGCCAGCTCACCTGGGGGAGAGACCCAGTACTTC
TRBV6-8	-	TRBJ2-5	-	CASAAISETQYF	TGTGCCAGTGCCGCTATAAGCGAGACCCAGTACTTC